This T cell receptor beta chain was observed in a study of cytomegalovirus exposure and HLA in healthy donors. This clone was observed a few times. Both 60 Vbeta primers and 13 Jbeta primers went into the PCR. The method was immunoSEQ multiplex PCR; TCRdb's version includes in-frame clones alone and lacks a portion of them. The profile shows roughly 120,000 clones, 15% to 17% of them singletons. The specimen was PBMCs. This clonotype was obtained from a woman under 30 in good health and CMV-seronegative.

CDR3 residues: CASSSGLAGGPTSTDTQYF. CDR3 DNA: TGCGCCAGCAGCTCGGGACTAGCGGGGGGCCCTACTAGCACAGATACGCAGTATTTT. V gene TRBV5-1 combines with J gene TRBJ2-3; TRBD2 aligns across 15 bases. With V trimmed by 3 bases and J by 0 bases, 8 bases remained unmatched. The CDR3 has 19 residues. Germline CDR1 reads SGHRS; CDR2 reads YFSETQ.